The clone carrying this TCR beta chain occurred once. Antigen unknown. Germline CDR1 is LNHDA and CDR2 is SQIVND (reference sequence). The CDR3 length is 16 residues. The V and J ends lost 1 base and 4 bases, in that order; junction bases with no gene match: 5. The data are from a study of somatic mutations in cytotoxic T cells in rheumatoid arthritis. Study-wide results and caveats: Exceedance of 20% of CD8+ cells by the largest CD8+ clone occurred in about an eighth of the roughly 60 patients.

Methods used by the authors: Patient CD8+ clones above 1% seldom matched published virus-specific TCRB sequences. TCRdb keeps only in-frame clones here, not all; method: immunoSEQ multiplex PCR. V and J calls and clone size follow that table, whereas D and trimming were derived from the DNA. This sample yields 15,000 to 20,000 clones, of which approximately 82% are seen a single time; 9.5% to 13% belongs to the top ten. The clonotype was recovered from a man aged 18 to 30 with rheumatoid arthritis. The sequencing sample was made of CD8+ T cells sorted from blood. The rearrangement links TRBV19 to TRBJ2-3; 10 bases align to TRBD1. Here the CDR3 reads CASSIGDGTGADTQYF. CDR3 in DNA: TGTGCCAGTAGTATAGGAGACGGGACAGGGGCAGATACGCAGTATTTT.